This T cell receptor beta chain comes out of a study of cytomegalovirus exposure and HLA in healthy donors. Study conclusions and caveats: Accounts indicate the classifier identified cytomegalovirus status with strong specificity and sensitivity.

Comments on this clone: Antigen unknown.

PCR amplification relied on 60 Vbeta primers (plus 13 Jbeta primers). The table came from immunoSEQ multiplex PCR; TCRdb's copy has only in-frame clones and leaves some out. Here the sample spans about 160,000 clones, 65% to 85% being singletons. The TCR comes from a boy between 2 and 10 years old in good health and CMV-seronegative. Sequenced input: PBMCs.

CDR3 sequence: CASSLSYNEQFF. The CDR3, as DNA: TGTGCCAGCAGCTTATCTTACAATGAGCAGTTCTTC. V gene TRBV11-1 combines with J gene TRBJ2-1; D unclear. CDR1 SGHAT and CDR2 FQDESV come from the germline V gene (reference sequence). V was shortened by 2 bases and J by 4 bases, with 3 bases between the two germline ends. The CDR3 covers 12 residues.